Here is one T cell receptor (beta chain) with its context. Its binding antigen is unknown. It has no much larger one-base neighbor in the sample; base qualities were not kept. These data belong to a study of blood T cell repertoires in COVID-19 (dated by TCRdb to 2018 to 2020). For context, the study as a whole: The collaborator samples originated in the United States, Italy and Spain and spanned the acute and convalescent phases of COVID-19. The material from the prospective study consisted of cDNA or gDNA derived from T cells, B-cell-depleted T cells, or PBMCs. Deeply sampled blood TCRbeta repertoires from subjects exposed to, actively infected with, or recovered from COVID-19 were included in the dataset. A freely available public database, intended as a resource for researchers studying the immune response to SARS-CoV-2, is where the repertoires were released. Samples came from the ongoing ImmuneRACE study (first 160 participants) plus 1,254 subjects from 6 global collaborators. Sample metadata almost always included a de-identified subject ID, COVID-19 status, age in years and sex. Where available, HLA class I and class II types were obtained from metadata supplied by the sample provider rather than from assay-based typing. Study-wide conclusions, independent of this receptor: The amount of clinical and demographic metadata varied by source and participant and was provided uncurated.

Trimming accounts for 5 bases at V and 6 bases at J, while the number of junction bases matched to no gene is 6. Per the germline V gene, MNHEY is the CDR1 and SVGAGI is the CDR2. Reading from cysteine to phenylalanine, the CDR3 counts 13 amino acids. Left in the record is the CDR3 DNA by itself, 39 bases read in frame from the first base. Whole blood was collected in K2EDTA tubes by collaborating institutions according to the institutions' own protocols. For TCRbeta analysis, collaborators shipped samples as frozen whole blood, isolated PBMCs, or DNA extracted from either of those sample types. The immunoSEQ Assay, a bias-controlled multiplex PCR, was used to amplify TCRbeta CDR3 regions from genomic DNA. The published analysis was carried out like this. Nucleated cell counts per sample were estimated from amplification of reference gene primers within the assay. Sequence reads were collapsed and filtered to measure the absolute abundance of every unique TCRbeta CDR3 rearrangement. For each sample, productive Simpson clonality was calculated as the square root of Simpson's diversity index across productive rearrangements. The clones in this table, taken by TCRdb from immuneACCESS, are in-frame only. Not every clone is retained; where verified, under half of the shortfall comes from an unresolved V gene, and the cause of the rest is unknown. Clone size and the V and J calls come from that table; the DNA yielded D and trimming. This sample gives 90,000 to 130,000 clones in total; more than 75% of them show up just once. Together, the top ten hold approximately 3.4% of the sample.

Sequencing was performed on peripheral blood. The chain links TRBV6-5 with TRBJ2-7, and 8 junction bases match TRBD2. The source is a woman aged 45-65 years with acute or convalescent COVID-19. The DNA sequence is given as TGTGCCAGCAGTCGCCGGGAGGGGGGCGAGCAGTACTTC. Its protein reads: CASSRREGGEQYF.